The 31 T cell receptor beta chains listed next were all sequenced from one sample in a study of CD8 T cells in ankylosing spondylitis. TCRdb ran MiXCR on the 5' RACE reads and lists one entry per CDR3 protein. The sample has just over 300,000 distinct CDR3 sequences; more than 20% are singletons. Input material: blood, either unsorted or a sorted T cell fraction (not recorded which). These receptors all come from a female donor with ankylosing spondylitis or in good health (not recorded which).

At least ten counts were recorded for this clonotype. V usage is TRBV29-1 and J usage is TRBJ2-3; D is possibly TRBD1 or TRBD2 (5 bases each). Germline lookup yields CDR1 SQVTM and CDR2 ANQGSEA. CDR3 length: 11 residues. Trimming removed 6 bases from V and 5 bases from J, with 9 bases in between. CDR3 nucleotides: TGCAGCGTGGGGGACGTAGATACGCAGTATTTT. This sequence encodes CSVGDVDTQYF.

This clonotype showed up just a few times. The gene calls are TRBV28 and TRBJ1-4; no reliable D call. Germline V CDR1 and CDR2: MDHEN, SYDVKM. Trimming stripped 10 bases from V and 4 bases from J, with 13 bases between. This CDR3 comprises 13 residues. The CDR3 spells CAIRGQFNEKLFF. CDR3 nucleotide sequence: TGTGCCATCCGTGGGCAGTTTAATGAAAAACTGTTTTTT.

This clonotype came up a few times. The gene calls are TRBV30 and TRBJ1-2, with D uncertain. V was pared by 0 bases and J by 7 bases, with 9 bases between. CDR1 is GTSNPN, CDR2 SVGIG, per germline (reference sequence). CDR3 length: 12 amino acids. The chain's CDR3 is CAWSVYDGGYTF. In nucleotides, the CDR3 is TGTGCCTGGAGTGTATATGACGGTGGCTACACCTTC.

The chain combines TRBV21-1 with TRBJ2-1; the D call in the table, TRBD1, was not verified against the DNA. TRBV21-1 is recorded as a pseudogene. This CDR3 has 14 amino acids. The CDR3 reads CASSKGGATNEQFF. The CDR3 region has the DNA TGTGCCAGCAGCAAAGGGGGGGCGACCAATGAGCAGTTCTTC.

The genes are TRBV28 and TRBJ1-2; D is uncertain. CDR1 is MDHEN, CDR2 SYDVKM, per germline. The length of the CDR3 is 14 residues. With 5 bases removed from V and 4 bases from J, the gap between germline ends came to 14 bases. CDR3 region: CASSHENVAYGYTF. DNA for the CDR3: TGTGCCAGCAGTCATGAAAACGTCGCCTATGGCTACACCTTC.

This clonotype was observed a handful of times. V gene TRBV7-9 combines with J gene TRBJ2-7; 7 nucleotides align to TRBD1. V was clipped by 6 bases and J by 4 bases; unmatched bases: 9. Germline CDR1 and CDR2: SEHNR and FQNEAQ (reference sequence). This CDR3 comprises 14 residues. CDR3: CASSISGTDYEQYF. In nucleotides, the CDR3 is TGTGCCAGCAGTATTTCCGGGACAGATTACGAGCAGTACTTC.

This clonotype was seen many times. The chain couples TRBV7-3 to TRBJ2-1, with 12 bases aligning to TRBD2. V lost 5 bases and J lost 5; bases outside the gene matches: 13. Germline loops: CDR1 SGHTA, CDR2 FQGTGA. The CDR3 length is 18 residues. This chain's CDR3 is CASSPQGLLAGGDNEQFF. The CDR3 DNA is TGTGCCAGCAGCCCTCAGGGCTTACTAGCGGGAGGTGACAATGAGCAGTTCTTC.

This clonotype was detected ten times or more. The CDR3 DNA follows: TGCAGTGCTAGAGATAATAAGGACACTGAAGCTTTCTTT. Amino acids: CSARDNKDTEAFF. The chain employs TRBV20-1 and TRBJ1-1, with no clear D. Germline V gene data show CDR1 as DFQATT and CDR2 as SNEGSKA (reference sequence). Trimming removed 0 bases from V and 3 bases from J, with 8 bases in between. The CDR3 spans 13 residues.

The chain has TRBV12-3 or TRBV12-4 and TRBJ2-2, with 8 bases that match TRBD2. CDR3 size: 15 residues. The trim removed 5 bases at V and 5 bases at J, leaving 7 bases unmatched. The CDR3 nucleotides are TGTGCCAGCAGTCCTAGCGGGTTCAATACCGGGGAGCTGTTTTTT. Encoded protein: CASSPSGFNTGELFF.

The chain joins TRBV10-1 to TRBJ2-3; D is perhaps TRBD2 (6 bases). V was clipped by 7 bases and J by 1 base, with 9 bases between them. The CDR3 totals 13 residues. Germline loops: CDR1 WNHNN, CDR2 SYGVQD (reference sequence). The CDR3 loop reads CASTTGGTDTQYF. The DNA for the CDR3 is TGCGCCAGCACGACGGGGGGCACAGATACGCAGTATTTT.

The rearrangement links TRBV6-2 or TRBV6-3 to TRBJ2-1; D remains unclear. The germline V and J ends were trimmed by 11 bases and 0 bases, with 20 bases remaining between them. CDR3 length equals 16 residues. Germline assignment: CDR1 MNHEY and CDR2 SVGEGT. CDR3 coding DNA: TGTGCCTCACGTCGAAGGGCAGGCTTCTCCTACAATGAGCAGTTCTTC. It encodes CASRRRAGFSYNEQFF.

This clonotype occurred many times. The chain links TRBV5-5 to TRBJ2-3, with 8 bases aligning to TRBD1. There are 15 residues in the CDR3. With 5 bases clipped from V and 6 bases from J, the junction kept 11 bases outside the gene matches. Germline assignment: CDR1 SGHKS and CDR2 YYEKEE (reference sequence). In DNA form, the CDR3 reads TGTGCCAGCAGGTCGACAGGGGTTCAATGGGATACGCAGTATTTT. This sequence encodes CASRSTGVQWDTQYF.

The chain couples TRBV10-2 to TRBJ2-1, with D possibly TRBD2 on 5 matching bases. With 2 bases removed from V and 6 bases from J, the gap between germline ends came to 11 bases. The CDR3 is 14 residues long. Looked up from germline, CDR1 is WSHSY and CDR2 is SAAADI. For the CDR3, the DNA is TGCGCCAGCAGTGAGCCTTCGAGGGTCAATGAGCAGTTCTTC. Translation: CASSEPSRVNEQFF.

The chain combines TRBV20-1 with TRBJ2-3; 9 bases agree with TRBD2. CDR1 is DFQATT, CDR2 SNEGSKA, per germline (reference sequence). V shed 0 bases and J 2 bases; nucleotides not matched to a gene: 9. The CDR3 length is 17 residues. The chain's CDR3 is CSAREWGSGRITDTQYF. The DNA for the CDR3 is TGCAGTGCTAGAGAATGGGGGAGCGGGAGGATCACAGATACGCAGTATTTT.

This chain links TRBV4-2 with TRBJ1-4; 10 bases fit TRBD1. J lost 7 bases, V lost 0 bases, and 11 bases had no gene match. The germline gives CDR1 LGHNA, CDR2 YNFKEQ. This CDR3 contains 18 residues. Here the CDR3 DNA reads TGTGCCAGCAGCCAAGATAAGCGGGGACAGGGGAGGATTGAAAAACTGTTTTTT. Encoded protein: CASSQDKRGQGRIEKLFF.

The chain uses TRBV27 and TRBJ1-5, with D perhaps TRBD1 (5 bases). The V gene lost 5 bases and the J gene lost 0 bases, with 11 bases spanning the gap. This CDR3 is built from 15 residues. Germline V lookup: CDR1 MNHEY, CDR2 SMNVEV (reference sequence). The CDR3 here is CASSRDSYSNQPQHF. The CDR3 DNA follows: TGTGCCAGCAGTCGAGACAGTTATAGCAATCAGCCCCAGCATTTT.

This clonotype was seen only a few times. V is TRBV12-3 or TRBV12-4 and J is TRBJ1-2, with D perhaps matching TRBD1 (6 bases). The CDR3 length is 12 residues. V gave up 5 bases and J gave up 8 bases, with 12 bases separating them. The CDR3 spells CASSGGRGGYTF. DNA for the CDR3: TGTGCCAGCAGTGGGGGAAGGGGGGGCTACACCTTC.

V and J are TRBV6-2 or TRBV6-3 and TRBJ1-1, with D hard to call. V gave up 7 bases and J gave up 0 bases, with 6 bases separating them. Per the germline V gene, CDR1 is MNHEY and CDR2 is SVGEGT. This CDR3 is 12 amino acids long. CDR3 loop: CASKDLNTEAFF. The DNA for the CDR3 is TGTGCCAGCAAAGATTTGAACACTGAAGCTTTCTTT.

This clonotype was detected many times. The CDR3 here is CASSPQPTDTQYF. The CDR3 bases are TGTGCCAGCAGCCCCCAGCCCACAGATACGCAGTATTTT. The chain recombines TRBV7-2 with TRBJ2-3; D call uncertain. Germline CDR1 reads SGHTA; CDR2 reads FQGNSA. CDR3 size: 13 residues. The V gene lost 5 bases and the J gene lost 2 bases, with 8 bases spanning the gap. The complete variable domain, with remaining parts taken from reference TRBV7-2 and TRBJ2-3, reads GAGVSQSPSNKVTEKGKDVELRCDPISGHTALYWYRQSLGQGLEFLIYFQGNSAPDKSGLPSDRFSAERTGGSVSTLTIQRTQQEDSAVYLCASSPQPTDTQYFGPGTRLTVL.

This clonotype was detected only a few times. J is TRBJ1-2 and V is TRBV27; 8 positions match TRBD1. Germline assignment: CDR1 MNHEY and CDR2 SMNVEV (reference sequence). The CDR3 is 14 amino acids. The ends lost 6 bases at V and 7 bases at J; junction bases unmatched: 10. CDR3 region: CASSLHRGVVGYTF. CDR3 nucleotides: TGTGCCAGCAGCCTCCACAGGGGGGTTGTTGGCTACACCTTC.

This clonotype was detected only a few times. The chain couples TRBV2 to TRBJ2-7; D is possibly TRBD2 (6 bases). Trimming took off 10 bases at V and 2 bases at J, with 18 bases between the two ends. CDR1 is SNHLY, CDR2 FYNNEI, per germline. The CDR3 is made up of 14 amino acids. The CDR3 loop reads CATVPAGNTYEQYF. DNA of the CDR3: TGTGCCACCGTCCCGGCGGGAAATACCTACGAGCAGTACTTC. The whole variable domain, remainder taken from reference TRBV2 and TRBJ2-7, is EPEVTQTPSHQVTQMGQEVILRCVPISNHLYFYWYRQILGQKVEFLVSFYNNEISEKSEIFDDQFSVERPDGSNFTLKIRSTKLEDSAMYFCATVPAGNTYEQYFGPGTRLTVT.

The chain's CDR3 is CASSQAQGLRTDTQYF. As DNA, the CDR3 is TGCGCCAGCAGCCAAGCCCAGGGGTTACGGACAGATACGCAGTATTTT. This chain links TRBV4-1 with TRBJ2-3, with TRBD1 as a possible D gene (6 bases). Germline CDR1 and CDR2: MGHRA and YSYEKL. The CDR3 extends over 16 amino acids. Trimming removed 1 base from V and 3 bases from J, with 14 bases in between.

This clonotype was counted only a few times. This rearrangement joins TRBV6-1 to TRBJ1-1; TRBD1 aligns across 8 bases. Trimming took 4 bases from V and 5 from J; bases not matched to a gene: 3. The CDR3 has 13 residues. Germline V lookup: CDR1 MNHNS, CDR2 SASEGT. CDR3 protein: CASSGGQATEAFF. The CDR3 DNA sequence: TGTGCCAGCAGTGGGGGACAGGCGACTGAAGCTTTCTTT.

The chain couples TRBV6-1 to TRBJ1-2; TRBD1 aligns across 9 bases. Germline trimming cut 5 bases from V and 8 bases from J; bases unmatched to any gene: 9. The CDR3 consists of 14 residues. Germline V CDR1 and CDR2: MNHNS, SASEGT. Here the CDR3 DNA reads TGTGCCAGCAGTCAGGGACAGGGAGTCGACGGCTACACCTTC. It yields the protein CASSQGQGVDGYTF.

This clonotype showed up just a few times. This chain joins TRBV29-1 and TRBJ1-1; D unresolved. The V gene's germline CDR1 is SQVTM and CDR2 ANQGSEA. V dropped 3 bases and J dropped 2 bases, with 7 bases sitting between them. CDR3 length equals 12 residues. CDR3 nucleotide sequence: TGCAGCGTTGACCTCCGCAACACTGAAGCTTTCTTT. It specifies CSVDLRNTEAFF.

This clonotype has a handful of counts. This sequence joins TRBV11-2 and TRBJ2-3, with D tentatively TRBD2 (6 bases). The germline V and J ends were trimmed by 6 bases and 7 bases, with 11 bases remaining between them. CDR1 is SGHAT and CDR2 is FQNNGV in the germline V gene. The CDR3 spans 12 residues. CDR3 DNA sequence: TGTGCCAGCAGGGGGGACTTCAATACGCAGTATTTT. Translated: CASRGDFNTQYF.

This clonotype was seen only a few times. The V and J genes are TRBV9 and TRBJ1-1, with TRBD1 as a possible D gene (5 bases). Germline values: CDR1 SGDLS, CDR2 YYNGEE. With 0 bases removed from V and 7 bases from J, the gap between germline ends came to 10 bases. This CDR3 spans 13 amino acids. CDR3 residues: CASSVEGFSEAFF. The CDR3 region has the DNA TGTGCCAGCAGCGTAGAGGGGTTTAGTGAAGCTTTCTTT.

This clonotype was seen more than once but under ten times. This sequence joins TRBV20-1 and TRBJ2-7; D uncertain. This CDR3 comprises 14 residues. Germline V CDR1 and CDR2: DFQATT, SNEGSKA (reference sequence). Trimming removed 0 bases from V and 2 bases from J, with 11 bases in between. Written as DNA, the CDR3 is TGCAGTGCTAGAGATCCAGGATTTCCCTACGAGCAGTACTTC. Its protein product is CSARDPGFPYEQYF.

The chain combines TRBV5-1 with TRBJ2-5; 10 bases fit TRBD2. There are 15 residues in the CDR3. Per the germline V gene, CDR1 is SGHRS and CDR2 is YFSETQ. With 2 bases clipped from V and 5 bases from J, the junction kept 6 bases outside the gene matches. The CDR3 spells CASSLAGGPEETQYF. The CDR3 nucleotides are TGCGCCAGCAGCTTAGCGGGAGGGCCGGAGGAGACCCAGTACTTC.

At least ten counts were recorded for this clonotype. In DNA, the CDR3 is TGCGCCAGCCGGGGCGAACCGGGACAGTTTTACAATGAGCAGTTCTTC. Its translation: CASRGEPGQFYNEQFF. The chain carries TRBV5-1 and TRBJ2-1; TRBD1 matches at 7 bases. The CDR3 has 16 residues. The germline gives CDR1 SGHRS, CDR2 YFSETQ. V trimming: 7 bases; J trimming: 4 bases; junction bases outside the gene matches: 14. Full variable domain (outside the CDR3, taken from reference TRBV5-1 and TRBJ2-1): KAGVTQTPRYLIKTRGQQVTLSCSPISGHRSVSWYQQTPGQGLQFLFEYFSETQRNKGNFPGRFSGRQFSNSRSEMNVSTLELGDSALYLCASRGEPGQFYNEQFFGPGTRLTVL.

V gene TRBV7-7 combines with J gene TRBJ2-2, with a tentative D call TRBD2 (5 bases). From germline, CDR1 is SSHAT and CDR2 FNYEAQ (reference sequence). V gave up 3 bases and J gave up 7 bases, with 12 bases separating them. The CDR3 sequence is 14 residues long. The CDR3 coding sequence is TGTGCCAGCAGCTTTGGGGTCGAGGGCGGGGAGCTGTTTTTT. Protein product: CASSFGVEGGELFF.